These 32 T cell receptor beta chains share one sample of origin, sequenced in a study of CD8+ T cells in alopecia areata (dated by TCRdb to about 2018). The time point label for this specimen denotes: about 4 weeks on oral tofacitinib. The intended sense of this specimen's treatment or condition label: oral pan-JAK inhibitor, 5-10 mg twice daily. To prepare the library, the immunoSEQ multiplex PCR assay was applied. RNA was extracted from all samples and reverse transcribed into cDNA, which served as template for TCR sequencing. As stored in TCRdb, this immuneACCESS dataset retains in-frame rearrangements with V and J assigned. A fraction of the clones does not appear; measured against another copy, unresolved V genes explain less than half of the discrepancy, and the remainder lacks a known reason. The sample table contains approximately 120,000 clones; only one count was recorded for roughly 55% of them. The ten largest clones take up around 5.7% of the sample.

The source was CD4+ T cells sorted from blood, collected at week 4, from a patient treated with tofacitinib. Source of these receptors: a human donor with alopecia areata.

This clone was picked up one time. The chain uses TRBV5-1 and TRBJ2-5, with 11 bases aligning to TRBD1. The V segment lost 4 bases and the J segment 5 bases; nucleotides outside the gene matches: 7. The CDR3 totals 15 residues. The V gene's germline CDR1 is SGHRS and CDR2 YFSETQ. CDR3 in amino acids: CASSTGTGGRETQYF. The CDR3, as DNA: TGCGCCAGCAGCACAGGGACAGGGGGAAGGGAGACCCAGTACTTC.

The CDR3 spells CSVETGTANYGYTF. The CDR3 DNA is TGCAGCGTCGAAACCGGGACAGCTAACTATGGCTACACCTTC. The chain is built from TRBV29-1 and TRBJ1-2; 7 nucleotides line up with TRBD1. Losses at the gene ends were 6 bases for V and 0 bases for J; bases not matched to a gene: 7. The CDR3 has 14 residues. The germline CDR1 and CDR2 sequences are SQVTM and ANQGSEA.

CDR3 protein: CASSLQGANYGYTF. Written as DNA, the CDR3 is TGTGCCAGCAGCCTGCAGGGAGCTAACTATGGCTACACCTTC. The rearrangement joins TRBV5-4 to TRBJ1-2, with D possibly TRBD1 on 5 matching bases. The germline gives CDR1 SGHNT, CDR2 YYREEE (reference sequence). Trimming removed 4 bases from V and 0 bases from J, with 10 bases in between. CDR3 size: 14 residues.

The V and J genes are TRBV30 and TRBJ1-2; possibly TRBD1 for D (6 bases). The CDR3 is made up of 12 amino acids. Between the trimmed V and J ends, which lost 4 bases and 5 bases, there was a span of 11 bases. CDR1 is GTSNPN, CDR2 SVGIG, per germline (reference sequence). CDR3 coding DNA: TGTGCCTGGACCGACAGGATATATGGCTACACCTTC. It is translated as CAWTDRIYGYTF.

This chain joins TRBV2 and TRBJ1-6; no firm D call. Germline V gives CDR1 SNHLY, CDR2 FYNNEI. V lost 7 bases, J lost 7 bases, and 17 bases lay in between. The CDR3 is 15 residues long. CDR3 DNA sequence: TGTGCCAGCACCGCCACCCCCCTCGCAAATTCACCCCTCCACTTT. Amino acids: CASTATPLANSPLHF. Looking up the rest from reference TRBV2 and TRBJ1-6 gives the full variable domain: EPEVTQTPSHQVTQMGQEVILRCVPISNHLYFYWYRQILGQKVEFLVSFYNNEISEKSEIFDDQFSVERPDGSNFTLKIRSTKLEDSAMYFCASTATPLANSPLHFGNGTRLTVT.

This clone was observed a few times. The genes are TRBV5-1 and TRBJ2-1; 8 nucleotides match TRBD2. Germline trimming cut 0 bases from V and 2 bases from J; bases unmatched to any gene: 7. Per the germline V gene, CDR1 is SGHRS and CDR2 is YFSETQ. This CDR3 has 17 residues. The chain's CDR3 is CASSLDGSGVAYNEQFF. CDR3 DNA sequence: TGCGCCAGCAGCTTGGACGGTAGCGGGGTAGCCTACAATGAGCAGTTCTTC. Supplemented by reference TRBV5-1 and TRBJ2-1, the full variable domain reads KAGVTQTPRYLIKTRGQQVTLSCSPISGHRSVSWYQQTPGQGLQFLFEYFSETQRNKGNFPGRFSGRQFSNSRSEMNVSTLELGDSALYLCASSLDGSGVAYNEQFFGPGTRLTVL.

This clone was counted a few times. The V gene is TRBV4-3, the J gene TRBJ2-7; 10 bases match TRBD2. This CDR3 spans 15 amino acids. Trimming removed 4 bases from V and 0 bases from J; junction bases left unmatched: 3. Germline CDR1 and CDR2: LGHNA and YSLEER. CDR3 coding DNA: TGCGCCAGCAGCCGATCTAGCGGGAGCTCCTACGAGCAGTACTTC. It codes for CASSRSSGSSYEQYF.

In this sample, this clone turned up a few times. V gene TRBV4-2 combines with J gene TRBJ1-1; D uncertain. Germline V CDR1 and CDR2: LGHNA, YNFKEQ. Between the trimmed V and J ends, which lost 0 bases and 0 bases, there was a span of 5 bases. There are 14 residues in the CDR3. The CDR3 loop is CASSQDMVNTEAFF. The CDR3 bases are TGTGCCAGCAGCCAAGATATGGTGAACACTGAAGCTTTCTTT.

This clone was observed a handful of times. The chain combines TRBV29-1 with TRBJ1-1, with D unclear. CDR3 length: 13 amino acids. The ends were cut back, 7 bases at V and 0 bases at J, with 12 bases in the middle. Germline V gene lookup returns CDR1 SQVTM and CDR2 ANQGSEA. CDR3 in amino acids: CSAKEELNTEAFF. In DNA form, the CDR3 reads TGCAGCGCCAAGGAGGAGTTGAACACTGAAGCTTTCTTT.

The gene calls are TRBV15 and TRBJ2-1, with 7 bases lining up with TRBD2. From germline, CDR1 is LNHNV and CDR2 YYDKDF (reference sequence). After removal of 5 bases from V and 5 bases from J, the junction contained 9 bases not matched to a gene. The CDR3 is made up of 15 amino acids. The CDR3 is CATSRGSSRDNEQFF. CDR3 sequence (DNA): TGTGCCACCAGCCGCGGGAGTTCCCGTGACAATGAGCAGTTCTTC.

This rearrangement joins TRBV7-2 to TRBJ2-7; tentative D call: TRBD1 (6 bases). Germline V gives CDR1 SGHTA, CDR2 FQGNSA. Deletions cut 5 bases from V and 6 bases from J, with 14 bases between. This CDR3 is 13 amino acids long. The CDR3 loop is CASSLPTGGEQYF. The CDR3, as DNA: TGTGCCAGCAGCCTGCCGACAGGCGGCGAGCAGTACTTC.

About this clone itself: Other DNA variants within this sample encode the same CDR3. The chain carries TRBV10-3 and TRBJ2-5; 7 bases fit TRBD1. Per germline, CDR1 ENHRY and CDR2 SYGVKD. V lost 2 bases and J lost 4; bases outside the gene matches: 4. The CDR3 consists of 14 residues. As DNA, the CDR3 is TGTGCCATCAGTGAGACAGGGGCGGGAGAGACCCAGTACTTC. Encoded protein: CAISETGAGETQYF.

The chain recombines TRBV25-1 with TRBJ2-7, with D possibly TRBD1 on 5 matching bases. CDR1 and CDR2 from the germline V gene are MGHDK and SYGVNS. The V end was cut by 2 bases, the J end by 1 base, with 18 bases between. This CDR3 has 17 amino acids. CDR3 sequence reads: CASSEPRGRDGSYEQYF. The CDR3 DNA follows: TGTGCCAGCAGTGAACCCCGCGGCAGGGATGGGTCCTACGAGCAGTACTTC.

The rearrangement links TRBV19 to TRBJ1-1; tentative D call: TRBD1 (5 bases). Germline V CDR1 and CDR2: LNHDA, SQIVND (reference sequence). Trimming left V 7 bases short and J 1 base short, with 13 bases between. This CDR3 has 14 residues. CDR3 amino acids: CASMRERGNTEAFF. CDR3 DNA: TGTGCCAGTATGAGGGAGAGGGGGAACACTGAAGCTTTCTTT.

V gene TRBV23-1 combines with J gene TRBJ2-5; maybe TRBD2 (7 bases). TRBV23-1 is noted as an ORF with a role that remains uncertain. This CDR3 is 17 amino acids long. V lost 6 bases and J 0 bases, leaving 20 bases between the germline ends. For the CDR3, the DNA is TGCGCCAGCAGCAACCGTCCACGGGGGGCGTACCAAGAGACCCAGTACTTC. Translating gives CASSNRPRGAYQETQYF.

The rearrangement uses TRBV28 and TRBJ1-5; no firm D call. CDR3 length: 13 residues. Trimming removed 1 base at V and 2 bases at J, with 3 bases between. Germline CDR1 reads MDHEN; CDR2 reads SYDVKM. The CDR3 region has the DNA TGTGCCAGCAGTTTATTGGGCAATCAGCCCCAGCATTTT. Amino acid sequence: CASSLLGNQPQHF.

The chain joins TRBV6-5 to TRBJ1-5, with TRBD1 identical over 7 bases. V shed 4 bases, J shed 7 bases, and the junction held 7 bases outside the gene matches. The CDR3 consists of 14 residues. Germline CDR1 MNHEY, CDR2 SVGAGI. CDR3 DNA: TGTGCCAGCAGTTCGACAGGGTCAGGACAGCCCCAGCATTTT. Translating gives CASSSTGSGQPQHF.

This clone was counted a single time. The chain recombines TRBV7-9 with TRBJ2-3, with TRBD1 matching 9 bases. CDR3 length equals 13 residues. Germline CDR1 reads SEHNR; CDR2 reads FQNEAQ (reference sequence). Trimming at V came to 5 bases and at J to 7 bases, leaving 4 bases not matched to a gene. Here the CDR3 reads CASSKQGAHTQYF. The CDR3 DNA is TGTGCCAGCAGCAAACAGGGGGCGCATACGCAGTATTTT.

This clone was observed a few times. The CDR3 DNA reads TGTGCCAGCGAGGGGGGCTTGTCCTACAATGAGCAGTTCTTC. Translation gives CASEGGLSYNEQFF. This chain uses TRBV2 with TRBJ2-1, with D possibly being TRBD1 or TRBD2 (6 bases each). The CDR3 loop spans 14 amino acids. Between the trimmed V and J ends, which lost 8 bases and 1 base, there was a span of 12 bases. Germline CDR1 and CDR2: SNHLY and FYNNEI.

Turning to this clone: In the same sample, other DNA sequences code for this CDR3. This chain uses TRBV5-1 with TRBJ1-1; D not certain. Germline CDR1 reads SGHRS; CDR2 reads YFSETQ. This CDR3 has 14 residues. With 4 bases removed from V and 1 base from J, the gap between germline ends came to 11 bases. This chain's CDR3 is CASSLAGRNTEAFF. CDR3 coding DNA: TGCGCCAGCAGCCTAGCCGGACGGAACACTGAAGCTTTCTTT.

This clone was seen only a few times. V usage is TRBV29-1 and J usage is TRBJ2-6; D unresolved. Germline V lookup: CDR1 SQVTM, CDR2 ANQGSEA. Trimming took 3 bases from V and 2 from J, leaving 8 bases between them. The CDR3 has 14 residues. As DNA, the CDR3 is TGCAGCGTTGAGGCGGTGGCTGGGGCCAACGTCCTGACTTTC. It yields the protein CSVEAVAGANVLTF.

In regard to this clone: The identical CDR3 is also encoded by other nucleotide sequences in the sample. The genes are TRBV7-2 and TRBJ1-2, with D uncertain. The CDR3 contains 14 residues. V gave up 2 bases and J gave up 0 bases, with 7 bases separating them. Germline CDR1 reads SGHTA; CDR2 reads FQGNSA. CDR3 in DNA: TGTGCCAGCAGCTTATCGGAGTCTAACTATGGCTACACCTTC. It encodes CASSLSESNYGYTF. Based on the CDR3 plus reference TRBV7-2 and TRBJ1-2, the full variable domain is GAGVSQSPSNKVTEKGKDVELRCDPISGHTALYWYRQSLGQGLEFLIYFQGNSAPDKSGLPSDRFSAERTGGSVSTLTIQRTQQEDSAVYLCASSLSESNYGYTFGSGTRLTVV.

This clone was observed a handful of times. The chain employs TRBV5-5 and TRBJ2-2; D ambiguous. Trimming removed 0 bases at V and 1 base at J, with 4 bases between. Germline V CDR1 and CDR2: SGHKS, YYEKEE (reference sequence). This CDR3 region has 14 residues. CDR3 residues: CASSLGGNTGELFF. The CDR3, as DNA: TGTGCCAGCAGCTTGGGAGGGAACACCGGGGAGCTGTTTTTT. Variable domain in full (rest from reference TRBV5-5 and TRBJ2-2): DAGVTQSPTHLIKTRGQQVTLRCSPISGHKSVSWYQQVLGQGPQFIFQYYEKEERGRGNFPDRFSARQFPNYSSELNVNALLLGDSALYLCASSLGGNTGELFFGEGSRLTVL.

V is TRBV5-6 and J is TRBJ1-1, with TRBD1 as a possible D gene (6 bases). Per the germline V gene, CDR1 is SGHDT and CDR2 is YYEEEE. There are 13 residues in the CDR3. V dropped 6 bases and J dropped 4 bases, with 13 bases sitting between them. CDR3 sequence reads: CASTQQGGTEAFF. The CDR3 DNA reads as TGTGCCAGCACTCAACAGGGAGGCACTGAAGCTTTCTTT. Based on the CDR3 plus reference TRBV5-6 and TRBJ1-1, the full variable domain is DAGVTQSPTHLIKTRGQQVTLRCSPKSGHDTVSWYQQALGQGPQFIFQYYEEEERQRGNFPDRFSGHQFPNYSSELNVNALLLGDSALYLCASTQQGGTEAFFGQGTRLTVV.

This clone was counted a single time. Here the CDR3 DNA reads TGTGCCAGCAGCGTAGGCACTCGAGACATTCAGTACTTC. It codes for CASSVGTRDIQYF. This chain joins TRBV9 and TRBJ2-4; the D is unclear. The CDR3 has 13 residues. Looked up from germline, CDR1 is SGDLS and CDR2 is YYNGEE. The V end was cut by 0 bases, the J end by 8 bases, with 9 bases between.

This clone appeared a few times. The J gene is TRBJ2-5, the V gene TRBV28, with 9 nucleotides matching TRBD1. This CDR3 region has 15 residues. The V gene's germline CDR1 is MDHEN and CDR2 SYDVKM. Losses at the gene ends were 4 bases for V and 5 bases for J; bases not matched to a gene: 8. CDR3 nucleotides: TGTGCCAGCAGTTCGACCAGGACAGGGGATGAGACCCAGTACTTC. Protein product: CASSSTRTGDETQYF.

This clone appeared a single time. The rearrangement uses TRBV10-3 and TRBJ1-2; D remains ambiguous. Germline loops: CDR1 ENHRY, CDR2 SYGVKD. Trimming took 4 bases from V and 3 from J, leaving 6 bases between them. The CDR3 extends over 12 amino acids. CDR3 DNA sequence: TGTGCCATCAGTGGCGGTGACTATGGCTACACCTTC. Translation gives CAISGGDYGYTF.

This clone was detected a few times. V usage is TRBV7-2 and J usage is TRBJ2-2; D may be TRBD2 (6 bases). Trimming took 5 bases from V and 8 from J, leaving 15 bases between them. The CDR3 extends over 14 amino acids. Germline CDR1 and CDR2: SGHTA and FQGNSA. CDR3 in DNA: TGTGCCAGCAGCCCCGGCGGGGCCCGGGGGGAGCTGTTTTTT. This gives the protein CASSPGGARGELFF.

This clone was seen only a few times. This sequence joins TRBV5-1 and TRBJ2-7; TRBD1 might be the D (5 bases). Trimming cost V 0 bases and J 5 bases, with 15 bases left between them. From germline, CDR1 is SGHRS and CDR2 YFSETQ. CDR3 length: 15 amino acids. The CDR3, as DNA: TGCGCCAGCAGCTTGGATGGGTCAGGGTCCAACGAGCAGTACTTC. Translation gives CASSLDGSGSNEQYF.

This clone was picked up one time. The gene calls are TRBV15 and TRBJ2-5; possible D gene TRBD2, 7 bases. Per germline, CDR1 LNHNV and CDR2 YYDKDF (reference sequence). V was shortened by 8 bases and J by 1 base, with 11 bases between the two germline ends. The length of the CDR3 is 13 residues. The CDR3 loop reads CATSGGGQETQYF. In DNA, the CDR3 is TGTGCCACCTCGGGGGGCGGCCAAGAGACCCAGTACTTC.

The chain carries TRBV15 and TRBJ1-1; 9 bases agree with TRBD1. This CDR3 contains 13 residues. Germline values: CDR1 LNHNV, CDR2 YYDKDF (reference sequence). V was pared by 4 bases and J by 8 bases, with 5 bases of the junction left unmatched. CDR3 in amino acids: CATSILGQGEAFF. The DNA of the CDR3 is TGTGCCACCAGCATACTCGGACAGGGGGAAGCTTTCTTT.

The chain carries TRBV7-2 and TRBJ2-5, with D uncertain. The germline V and J ends were trimmed by 5 bases and 3 bases, with 10 bases remaining between them. This CDR3 has 13 residues. CDR1 SGHTA and CDR2 FQGNSA come from the germline V gene. The CDR3 is CASSHRSEETQYF. For the CDR3, the DNA is TGTGCCAGCAGCCATCGGTCGGAAGAGACCCAGTACTTC.